Listed below are T cell receptor beta chains from one sample, sequenced in a study of liver allograft versus peripheral blood T cells. TCRdb processed the reads anew with MiXCR; each CDR3 protein has one entry. The sample holds fewer than 15,000 distinct CDR3 sequences, approximately 17% seen once. The receptors derive from a human patient who had a liver transplant. Some T cells may be graft donor cells. Both conserved end residues are part of each CDR3. Each record gives: clone size, V gene, J gene, D gene, CDR3 protein, CDR3 DNA. D genes are given only for firm matches. Size tells how often a clone was seen (once, few, many) or the class of an expanded clone, and some rows leave it out.

abundance: few; v_gene: TRBV10-3; j_gene: TRBJ2-7; d_gene: TRBD2; CDR3aa: CAISTPGLAGSYEQYF; CDR3nt: TGTGCCATCAGTACCCCGGGACTAGCGGGGTCCTACGAGCAGTACTTC
abundance: many; v_gene: TRBV19; j_gene: TRBJ2-6; d_gene: .; CDR3aa: CASTSLGQPRSGANVLTF; CDR3nt: TGTGCCAGTACCTCACTCGGACAGCCCCGCTCTGGGGCCAACGTCCTGACTTTC
abundance: .; v_gene: TRBV7-2; j_gene: TRBJ2-6; d_gene: .; CDR3aa: CASSLRSSGANVLTF; CDR3nt: TGTGCCAGCAGCCTACGGAGCTCTGGGGCCAACGTCCTGACTTTC
abundance: many; v_gene: TRBV20-1; j_gene: TRBJ2-1; d_gene: .; CDR3aa: CSARGFRGESSYNEQFF; CDR3nt: TGCAGTGCTAGAGGGTTTAGGGGGGAGAGCTCCTACAATGAGCAGTTCTTC
abundance: .; v_gene: TRBV29-1; j_gene: TRBJ2-7; d_gene: TRBD2; CDR3aa: CSVGPSGISYEQYF; CDR3nt: TGCAGCGTGGGCCCTAGCGGCATCTCCTACGAGCAGTACTTC
abundance: medium-sized; v_gene: TRBV6-6; j_gene: TRBJ1-5; d_gene: .; CDR3aa: CASSWEGVQPQHF; CDR3nt: TGTGCCAGCAGTTGGGAGGGAGTTCAGCCCCAGCATTTT
abundance: medium-sized; v_gene: TRBV18; j_gene: TRBJ1-3; d_gene: .; CDR3aa: CASSPARVGNTIYF; CDR3nt: TGTGCCAGCTCACCCGCCCGGGTCGGAAACACCATATATTTT
abundance: few; v_gene: TRBV5-5; j_gene: TRBJ2-7; d_gene: TRBD1; CDR3aa: CASSLNRGKYEQYF; CDR3nt: TGTGCCAGCAGCCTAAACAGGGGAAAATACGAGCAGTACTTC
abundance: .; v_gene: TRBV7-2; j_gene: TRBJ2-3; d_gene: TRBD1; CDR3aa: CASRRTGTDTQYF; CDR3nt: TGTGCCAGCAGGCGGACAGGGACCGATACGCAGTATTTT
abundance: many; v_gene: TRBV9; j_gene: TRBJ2-2; d_gene: TRBD2; CDR3aa: CASSVEGLAGSGELFF; CDR3nt: TGTGCCAGCAGCGTAGAGGGACTAGCGGGATCCGGGGAGCTGTTTTTT
abundance: many; v_gene: TRBV6-1; j_gene: TRBJ1-1; d_gene: .; CDR3aa: CASSVRTVNTEAFF; CDR3nt: TGTGCCAGCAGTGTCCGGACAGTTAACACTGAAGCTTTCTTT
abundance: few; v_gene: TRBV7-2; j_gene: TRBJ1-1; d_gene: .; CDR3aa: CASSLLGIANTEAFF; CDR3nt: TGTGCCAGCAGCTTATTGGGGATTGCGAACACTGAAGCTTTCTTT
abundance: medium-sized; v_gene: TRBV29-1; j_gene: TRBJ1-2; d_gene: .; CDR3aa: CSGLGGTNYGYTF; CDR3nt: TGCAGCGGCCTCGGGGGTACTAACTATGGCTACACCTTC
abundance: few; v_gene: TRBV20-1; j_gene: TRBJ1-3; d_gene: .; CDR3aa: CSVGRSGNTIYF; CDR3nt: TGCAGTGTTGGAAGGTCTGGAAACACCATATATTTT
abundance: many; v_gene: TRBV6-2/TRBV6-3; j_gene: TRBJ1-6; d_gene: TRBD1; CDR3aa: CATNPQGENSPLHF; CDR3nt: TGTGCCACGAACCCACAGGGGGAGAATTCACCCCTCCACTTT
abundance: medium-sized; v_gene: TRBV10-3; j_gene: TRBJ1-5; d_gene: .; CDR3aa: CAISRGQTAQQQPQHF; CDR3nt: TGTGCCATCAGTCGAGGACAGACGGCCCAGCAGCAGCCCCAGCATTTT
abundance: medium-sized; v_gene: TRBV6-5; j_gene: TRBJ2-2; d_gene: .; CDR3aa: CASSANSRGVGTGELFF; CDR3nt: TGTGCCAGCAGTGCGAACTCTAGAGGAGTAGGGACCGGGGAGCTGTTTTTT
abundance: .; v_gene: TRBV5-5; j_gene: TRBJ2-1; d_gene: .; CDR3aa: CASSLAHSVNEQFF; CDR3nt: TGTGCCAGCAGCTTGGCCCACAGTGTAAATGAGCAGTTCTTC
abundance: few; v_gene: TRBV6-1; j_gene: TRBJ2-7; d_gene: .; CDR3aa: CASNGRGPPTYEQYF; CDR3nt: TGTGCCAGCAACGGCCGGGGCCCTCCAACCTACGAGCAGTACTTC
abundance: .; v_gene: TRBV20-1; j_gene: TRBJ1-5; d_gene: .; CDR3aa: CSARDRRGNQPQHF; CDR3nt: TGTAGTGCTAGAGATCGGCGTGGCAATCAGCCCCAGCATTTT
abundance: .; v_gene: TRBV6-2/TRBV6-3; j_gene: TRBJ2-1; d_gene: TRBD2; CDR3aa: CASSYGTSVNTEQFF; CDR3nt: TGTGCCAGCAGTTACGGGACTAGCGTGAATACGGAGCAGTTCTTC
abundance: medium-sized; v_gene: TRBV6-5; j_gene: TRBJ2-7; d_gene: TRBD2; CDR3aa: CASSYSLAGGYEQYF; CDR3nt: TGTGCCAGCAGTTACTCGTTGGCCGGGGGGTACGAGCAGTACTTC
abundance: once; v_gene: TRBV3-1; j_gene: TRBJ2-5; d_gene: .; CDR3aa: CASSSSGANSETQYF; CDR3nt: TGTGCCAGCAGCTCCTCGGGGGCGAATTCAGAGACCCAGTACTTC
abundance: few; v_gene: TRBV6-6; j_gene: TRBJ2-7; d_gene: TRBD2; CDR3aa: CASSYGTSGRVNEQYF; CDR3nt: TGTGCCAGCAGTTACGGGACTAGCGGGAGGGTCAACGAGCAGTACTTC
abundance: once; v_gene: TRBV14; j_gene: TRBJ2-1; d_gene: .; CDR3aa: CASSPWGTYNEQFF; CDR3nt: TGTGCCAGCAGCCCTTGGGGGACCTACAATGAGCAGTTCTTC
abundance: medium-sized; v_gene: TRBV6-6; j_gene: TRBJ1-4; d_gene: .; CDR3aa: CASSQGPSTNEKLFF; CDR3nt: TGTGCCAGCAGTCAGGGCCCTTCAACTAATGAAAAACTGTTTTTT
abundance: .; v_gene: TRBV28; j_gene: TRBJ2-1; d_gene: TRBD1; CDR3aa: CASSPGQGGHEQFF; CDR3nt: TGTGCCAGCAGTCCAGGACAGGGTGGCCATGAGCAGTTCTTC
abundance: few; v_gene: TRBV15; j_gene: TRBJ2-5; d_gene: .; CDR3aa: CATSSRQETQYF; CDR3nt: TGTGCCACCAGCAGTCGGCAAGAGACCCAGTACTTC
abundance: .; v_gene: TRBV5-4; j_gene: TRBJ2-2; d_gene: .; CDR3aa: CASSSRGIIDPGELFF; CDR3nt: TGTGCCAGCAGCTCGCGTGGCATTATAGACCCCGGGGAGCTGTTTTTT
abundance: medium-sized; v_gene: TRBV28; j_gene: TRBJ1-2; d_gene: .; CDR3aa: CASSLIGVSNGYTF; CDR3nt: TGTGCCAGCAGTTTGATAGGGGTCAGCAATGGCTACACCTTC
abundance: .; v_gene: TRBV20-1; j_gene: TRBJ1-1; d_gene: TRBD1; CDR3aa: CSAGNQGGGTEAFF; CDR3nt: TGCAGTGCTGGGAATCAGGGGGGGGGCACTGAAGCTTTCTTT
abundance: .; v_gene: TRBV5-1; j_gene: TRBJ1-1; d_gene: .; CDR3aa: CASSFGENTEAFF; CDR3nt: TGCGCCAGCAGCTTTGGGGAGAACACTGAAGCTTTCTTT
abundance: .; v_gene: TRBV24-1; j_gene: TRBJ2-3; d_gene: TRBD2; CDR3aa: CAKREGQADTQYF; CDR3nt: TGTGCCAAGCGGGAGGGCCAAGCAGATACGCAGTATTTT
abundance: medium-sized; v_gene: TRBV7-2; j_gene: TRBJ1-3; d_gene: TRBD1; CDR3aa: CASSSRLGTGLNTIYF; CDR3nt: TGTGCCAGCAGCTCCCGCCTCGGGACAGGGTTAAACACCATATATTTT
abundance: .; v_gene: TRBV9; j_gene: TRBJ1-1; d_gene: .; CDR3aa: CASSVGVGGGSQNTEAFF; CDR3nt: TGTGCCAGCAGCGTAGGGGTAGGGGGGGGGTCTCAGAACACTGAAGCTTTCTTT
abundance: medium-sized; v_gene: TRBV24-1; j_gene: TRBJ2-3; d_gene: TRBD2; CDR3aa: CATSDATSGGTDTQYF; CDR3nt: TGTGCCACCAGTGACGCGACTAGCGGTGGCACAGATACGCAGTATTTT
abundance: medium-sized; v_gene: TRBV5-4; j_gene: TRBJ2-1; d_gene: .; CDR3aa: CASSLESIPDEQFF; CDR3nt: TGTGCCAGCAGCTTGGAATCGATCCCCGATGAGCAGTTCTTC
abundance: .; v_gene: TRBV3-1; j_gene: TRBJ1-2; d_gene: TRBD1; CDR3aa: CASSQAGQGNYGYTF; CDR3nt: TGTGCCAGCAGCCAAGCGGGACAGGGGAACTATGGCTACACCTTC
abundance: .; v_gene: TRBV14; j_gene: TRBJ2-5; d_gene: .; CDR3aa: CASSQEGGGTQYF; CDR3nt: TGTGCCAGCAGCCAAGAAGGTGGGGGGACCCAGTACTTC
abundance: .; v_gene: TRBV10-3; j_gene: TRBJ2-2; d_gene: .; CDR3aa: CAISNRGLVTGELFF; CDR3nt: TGTGCCATCAGCAACAGAGGGCTTGTCACCGGGGAGCTGTTTTTT
abundance: many; v_gene: TRBV12-3/TRBV12-4; j_gene: TRBJ2-7; d_gene: TRBD1; CDR3aa: CASKRDRNYEQYF; CDR3nt: TGTGCCAGTAAACGGGACAGAAACTACGAGCAGTACTTC
abundance: medium-sized; v_gene: TRBV7-2; j_gene: TRBJ2-2; d_gene: .; CDR3aa: CASSPRRNTGELFF; CDR3nt: TGTGCCAGCTCCCCTAGGCGGAACACCGGGGAGCTGTTTTTT
abundance: medium-sized; v_gene: TRBV29-1; j_gene: TRBJ1-2; d_gene: TRBD1; CDR3aa: CSVFGQGHGYTF; CDR3nt: TGCAGCGTCTTTGGACAGGGGCATGGCTACACCTTC
abundance: .; v_gene: TRBV7-9; j_gene: TRBJ1-4; d_gene: .; CDR3aa: CASSLATGEGLGEKLFF; CDR3nt: TGTGCCAGCAGCTTAGCCACCGGGGAAGGGCTGGGAGAAAAACTGTTTTTT
abundance: many; v_gene: TRBV6-2/TRBV6-3; j_gene: TRBJ2-2; d_gene: TRBD1; CDR3aa: CASSWTGRRNTGELFF; CDR3nt: TGTGCCAGCAGTTGGACAGGGAGGCGAAACACCGGGGAGCTGTTTTTT